Sequencing of this T cell receptor beta chain was carried out in a study of tumor-infiltrating lymphocytes in primary liver carcinoma. For this clonotype: The antigen remains unidentified.

With a constant-region primer, TCR beta cDNA was made from 450 to 500 ng of total RNA. Three nested multiplex PCR rounds, a slightly modified ARM-PCR method, built the TCR beta libraries. The study ran its first two PCR rounds for roughly 9 cycles each, using TRBV1-TRBV30 forward primers and a C-beta reverse primer. Via MiXCR, TCRdb re-called the multiplex PCR reads, giving one row per CDR3 protein. The repertoire consists of about 44,000 distinct CDR3 sequences, with roughly 73% occurring once and the leading ten covering roughly 38%. General study findings and limits: The overlap of tumor-adjacent and tumor-blood pairs was smaller than that of tumor region pairs. Tumors had a top-250-clone fraction that was significantly higher than blood (p = 0.039).

V lost 8 bases and J 7 bases, leaving 12 bases between the germline ends. The CDR3 sequence is 11 residues long. CDR1 is PRHDT, CDR2 FYEKMQ, per germline (reference sequence). From roughly 18-30 mg of unsorted bulk tissue, DNA and RNA were co-extracted together. Those sampled were patients whose primary liver carcinoma was treated by surgical resection. Patients had chronic HBV infection and were treatment-naive. Sequenced sample: tumor-adjacent normal liver tissue. The clonotype was recovered from a woman aged 25-40 years with primary liver carcinoma and hepatitis B virus infection. The rearrangement joins TRBV13 to TRBJ2-7; D is unclear. CDR3 sequence reads: CASCWEGEQYF. The CDR3 coding sequence is TGTGCCAGCTGCTGGGAAGGTGAGCAGTACTTC. Based on the CDR3 plus reference TRBV13 and TRBJ2-7, the full variable domain is AAGVIQSPRHLIKEKRETATLKCYPIPRHDTVYWYQQGPGQDPQFLISFYEKMQSDKGSIPDRFSAQQFSDYHSELNMSSLELGDSALYFCASCWEGEQYFGPGTRLTVT.